One and the same sample provided the 14 T cell receptor beta chains below, sequenced in a study of T cell changes during pregnancy in multiple sclerosis. Clones were sequenced by immunoSEQ multiplex PCR, and TCRdb holds only the in-frame ones, with some missing. The table has about 40,000 clones, 88% seen once. The sample was peripheral blood, taken in the first trimester of pregnancy. These receptors all come from a female donor in good health, enrolled as a control in a pregnancy study.

V usage is TRBV7-2 and J usage is TRBJ2-1, with 9 bases matching TRBD1. This CDR3 has 15 residues. V was pared by 4 bases and J by 4 bases, with 5 bases of the junction left unmatched. Germline lookup yields CDR1 SGHTA and CDR2 FQGNSA. The CDR3 here is CASSSRGQGYNEQFF. CDR3 nucleotide sequence: TGTGCCAGCAGCTCCCGGGGACAGGGTTACAATGAGCAGTTCTTC.

V is TRBV5-1 and J is TRBJ2-7, with TRBD1 as a possible D gene (6 bases). Germline CDR1 SGHRS, CDR2 YFSETQ. The CDR3 totals 15 residues. The V gene lost 0 bases and the J gene lost 2 bases, with 12 bases spanning the gap. The CDR3 sequence is CASSLDGGPPYEQYF. Written as DNA, the CDR3 is TGCGCCAGCAGCTTGGATGGGGGCCCGCCCTACGAGCAGTACTTC.

The chain links TRBV13 to TRBJ2-7; unclear D gene. The CDR3 is made up of 13 amino acids. From germline, CDR1 is PRHDT and CDR2 FYEKMQ (reference sequence). The V and J ends lost 7 bases and 0 bases respectively, with 10 bases between them. Written as DNA, the CDR3 is TGTGCCAGCAAGCTACAGAGCTCCTACGAGCAGTACTTC. Protein product: CASKLQSSYEQYF.

The rearrangement uses TRBV5-4 and TRBJ2-3, with D possibly TRBD2 on 7 matching bases. The V gene lost 0 bases and the J gene lost 3 bases, with 14 bases spanning the gap. CDR1 is SGHNT, CDR2 YYREEE, per germline (reference sequence). The CDR3 has 16 amino acids. The CDR3 DNA is TGTGCCAGCAGCTTGGCGGGCGGGGGCCAAACAGATACGCAGTATTTT. Translated, it gives CASSLAGGGQTDTQYF.

This clone is a singleton in its sample. The chain recombines TRBV9 with TRBJ1-6; 7 nucleotides line up with TRBD1. The CDR3 has 16 residues. Germline CDR1 and CDR2: SGDLS and YYNGEE. V was pared by 3 bases and J by 6 bases, with 9 bases of the junction left unmatched. Here the CDR3 DNA reads TGTGCCAGCAGCGCCCCGACAGGGAGCCTTAATTCACCCCTCCACTTT. Encoded protein: CASSAPTGSLNSPLHF.

The chain recombines TRBV6-5 with TRBJ1-3, with 7 nucleotides matching TRBD1. This CDR3 contains 15 residues. The germline CDR1 and CDR2 sequences are MNHEY and SVGAGI. V lost 2 bases, J lost 4 bases, and 5 bases stayed unmatched. This CDR3 reads CASSYRSDRGNTIYF. The CDR3 nucleotides read TGTGCCAGCAGTTACCGCTCGGACAGGGGAAACACCATATATTTT.

This chain links TRBV7-9 with TRBJ2-2; TRBD1 matches 8 bases. The CDR3 contains 17 residues. Germline V gene lookup returns CDR1 SEHNR and CDR2 FQNEAQ (reference sequence). V was clipped by 6 bases and J by 4 bases; unmatched bases: 13. CDR3 sequence: CASSIPQGASSTGELFF. In DNA form, the CDR3 reads TGTGCCAGCAGTATTCCTCAGGGGGCATCGAGCACCGGGGAGCTGTTTTTT.

The chain has TRBV2 and TRBJ1-1; the match to TRBD1 covers 11 bases. The germline V gene has CDR1 SNHLY and CDR2 FYNNEI. The V and J ends lost 0 bases and 10 bases, in that order; junction bases with no gene match: 4. This CDR3 region has 14 residues. CDR3 nucleotides: TGTGCCAGCAGTGAAGCGCTGGGGACAGGGGGAGCTTTCTTT. Translation: CASSEALGTGGAFF.

The chain has TRBV10-3 and TRBJ2-2, with TRBD2 identical over 10 bases. Trimming at V came to 7 bases and at J to 6 bases, leaving 8 bases not matched to a gene. There are 15 residues in the CDR3. Germline CDR1 ENHRY, CDR2 SYGVKD. CDR3 sequence: CAIKGGTSESGELFF. The CDR3 bases are TGTGCCATCAAGGGGGGGACTAGCGAGTCCGGGGAGCTGTTTTTT.

The chain carries TRBV19 and TRBJ2-4; a weak D match, TRBD2 (5 bases). The germline V gene has CDR1 LNHDA and CDR2 SQIVND (reference sequence). This CDR3 is 15 amino acids long. V was clipped by 7 bases and J by 0 bases, with 13 bases between them. As DNA, the CDR3 is TGTGCCAGTACACCGGGAATGGTAGCCAAAAACATTCAGTACTTC. Translated: CASTPGMVAKNIQYF.

The chain is built from TRBV6-6 and TRBJ2-7; TRBD1 matches 9 bases. Trimming took 6 bases from V and 4 from J; bases not matched to a gene: 7. CDR3 length equals 14 residues. Germline loops: CDR1 MNHNY, CDR2 SVGAGI (reference sequence). Written as DNA, the CDR3 is TGTGCCAGCAGACAGCCGGGACAGGGATACGAGCAGTACTTC. Its protein is CASRQPGQGYEQYF.

This clone occurred once. V is TRBV4-1 and J is TRBJ2-2; 7 bases map to TRBD1. CDR3 size: 16 residues. The V gene's germline CDR1 is MGHRA and CDR2 YSYEKL. V shed 4 bases and J 1 base; nucleotides not matched to a gene: 6. CDR3 bases: TGCGCCAGCAGCCTCCCACCAGGGGGGAACACCGGGGAGCTGTTTTTT. It codes for CASSLPPGGNTGELFF.

This rearrangement joins TRBV27 to TRBJ1-1; 7 bases fit TRBD1. CDR3 size: 14 residues. Trimming cost V 6 bases and J 3 bases; bases outside gene matches: 7. Germline CDR1 and CDR2: MNHEY and SMNVEV (reference sequence). CDR3 in DNA: TGTGCCAGCAGCCCCCCAGGGGGTCACACTGAAGCTTTCTTT. It translates to CASSPPGGHTEAFF.

This clone came up a few times. The rearrangement uses TRBV28 and TRBJ1-1; TRBD1 matches 8 bases. J was trimmed by 6 bases and V by 5 bases; bases with no gene match: 5. CDR1 MDHEN and CDR2 SYDVKM come from the germline V gene. This CDR3 has 13 amino acids. Written as DNA, the CDR3 is TGTGCCAGCAGTCCGGGACAGGTCCCTGAAGCTTTCTTT. It codes for CASSPGQVPEAFF.